This TCR beta chain was identified in a study of CD8+ T cells in alopecia areata (dated by TCRdb to between 2018 and 2020). Notes on the research overall: The treated patients took part in an open-label pilot trial in which moderate-to-severe alopecia areata was treated with oral tofacitinib at 5 to 10 mg twice daily. Tofacitinib was administered for 6 to 18 months, and 6 months of follow-up off drug were then conducted to assess delayed response and recurrence. For the treated patients, the SALT score, which quantifies what percentage of scalp surface area is affected, served as the measure of disease severity. In both human patients and the C3H/HeJ mouse model, the study applied high-throughput TCRbeta sequencing to look at T cell clonal expansion in alopecia areata. Scalp tissue and sorted CD4+ and CD8+ peripheral blood T cells from patchy and totalis/universalis alopecia areata patients and from healthy controls were covered by human TCRbeta sequencing. Biopsies were taken from tofacitinib-treated patients at baseline and at 4 and 24 weeks of treatment, and a later scalp biopsy was taken in several of the tofacitinib-treated patients. Scalp clonality was compared across normal scalp (n=4), patchy alopecia areata scalp (n=8), and alopecia totalis/universalis scalp (n=8). RNA came from the PAXgene miRNA kit for fixed scalp, the miRNeasy kit for PBMCs, and the RNeasy kit for mouse skin. Amplification of TCRbeta CDR3 regions was done by immunoSEQ multiplex PCR using 35 Vbeta forward primers and 13 Jbeta reverse primers. Paper-wide results and their limitations: During tofacitinib treatment, many expanded lesional clones stuck around in both scalp and blood, and this persistence may partly explain why relapse happens after treatment is stopped. Shared TCR sequences between patients were less evident than in mice, which may be partly attributable to HLA diversity in the patient population. The treated cohort was small, with a single nonresponder, so links between baseline CD8+ expansion and response need larger studies. Compared with normal scalp, lesional scalp, particularly in alopecia totalis/universalis, had higher clonality and more expanded CD8+ clones, which suggests antigenic drive. Scalp clonality and the number of expanded CD8+ clones among the top 100 scalp clones were significantly decreased by tofacitinib. Resident alphabeta T cells in normal human skin are also sequenced, complicating scalp TCR repertoire analysis, unlike mouse skin dominated by gammadelta T cells.

This specimen's time point label, interpreted: about 25 weeks on oral tofacitinib. The treatment or condition label on this specimen signifies: oral pan-JAK inhibitor, 5-10 mg twice daily. Peripheral blood and lesional scalp punch biopsies were obtained from patients with alopecia areata. After PBMCs were isolated by density centrifugation and stained for CD3, CD4 and CD8, a FACSAria was used to sort CD4+ and CD8+ T cells. V is cut back by 3 bases and J by 7 bases, with 18 bases in the junction unmatched. CDR1 SGHNT and CDR2 YYREEE are derived from the germline V gene (reference sequence). The cysteine opens and the phenylalanine closes a CDR3 of 19 amino acids. Only CDR3 DNA remains: 57 bases, in frame from the first base. Remarks on this clone: It has no known antigen specificity. It has no much larger one-base neighbor in the sample; base qualities were not kept.

Library construction relied on the immunoSEQ multiplex PCR assay. RNA was extracted from all samples and reverse transcribed into cDNA, which served as template for TCR sequencing. SuperScript III was used for first-strand cDNA synthesis, primed with a 2:1 mix of oligo-dT and random hexamers. A synthetic immune receptor repertoire was used to assess amplification bias, and residual bias was removed computationally. Under the source paper's analysis protocol: Raw reads were preprocessed to remove errors, and CDR3 was defined by IMGT conventions from the conserved cysteine to phenylalanine. Clonality was computed as 1 minus the Shannon entropy, with the entropy normalized by log2 of the number of productive unique TCRs. Whether scalp clones were CD4 or CD8 was inferred by matching scalp TCRbeta sequences against CD4 and CD8 repertoires sorted from blood. In TCRdb, the immuneACCESS table is reduced to in-frame sequences with V and J assigned. These tables do not hold every clone; where another copy was compared, an unresolved V gene accounts for under half, and the others remain unexplained. That table furnishes V, J and clone size, whereas the DNA furnished D and trimming. The sample records 100,000 to 140,000 clones, 84% of which are singletons. The leading ten clones occupy over 20% of the sample.

The clonotype originates from a human donor with alopecia areata. The chain is made from TRBV5-4 and TRBJ2-1, with 11 junctional bases fitting TRBD2. The sample in question was CD8+ T cells sorted from blood, obtained at week 24, from a patient treated with tofacitinib. The CDR3 is CASSSMSSGGLASRNEQFF. In nucleotides, the sequence is TGTGCCAGCAGCTCCATGTCTAGCGGGGGGCTGGCCTCTCGGAATGAGCAGTTCTTC.